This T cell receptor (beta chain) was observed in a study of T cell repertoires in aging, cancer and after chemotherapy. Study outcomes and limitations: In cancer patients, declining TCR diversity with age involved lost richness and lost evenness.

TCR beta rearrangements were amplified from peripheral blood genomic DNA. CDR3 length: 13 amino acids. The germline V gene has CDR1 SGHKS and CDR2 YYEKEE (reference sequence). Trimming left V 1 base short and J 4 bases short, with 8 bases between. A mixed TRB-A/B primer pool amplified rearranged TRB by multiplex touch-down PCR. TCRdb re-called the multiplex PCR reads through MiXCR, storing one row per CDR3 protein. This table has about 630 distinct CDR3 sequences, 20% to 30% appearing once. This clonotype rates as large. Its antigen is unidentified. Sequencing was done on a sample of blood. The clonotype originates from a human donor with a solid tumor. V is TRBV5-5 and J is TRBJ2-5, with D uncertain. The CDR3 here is CASSLRPRETQYF. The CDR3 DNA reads TGTGCCAGCAGCTTGAGGCCTCGAGAGACCCAGTACTTC.